A selection of T cell receptor beta chains follows, all from one sample in a study of CD8+CD57+ T cells in acquired aplastic anemia. Using its own MiXCR run on the reads, TCRdb lists one record per CDR3 protein. The sample records just over 150,000 distinct CDR3 sequences, 45% to 50% being singletons. Sample: sorted CD4+, CD8+, or CD8+CD57+ T cells (not recorded which) from PBMCs. These receptors came from a human donor with aplastic anemia. Each CDR3 is given with its conserved first and last residue.

v_gene	len	CDR3aa
TRBV25-1	15	CASRGTSGIYNEQFF
TRBV15	15	CATSRDLQNGGTQYF
TRBV7-8	16	CASSFPGSGKFHTQYF
TRBV11-2	16	CASLPHSAQTNTEAFF
TRBV24-1	11	CATSDVSGYTF
TRBV5-1	15	CASSLAGEVYSPLHF
TRBV15	14	CATSSRGGSYEQYF
TRBV7-9	14	CASSSSGLPGEQYF
TRBV27	15	CASSSRDRGLETQYF
TRBV15	17	CATSRGGGPGAHYEQYF